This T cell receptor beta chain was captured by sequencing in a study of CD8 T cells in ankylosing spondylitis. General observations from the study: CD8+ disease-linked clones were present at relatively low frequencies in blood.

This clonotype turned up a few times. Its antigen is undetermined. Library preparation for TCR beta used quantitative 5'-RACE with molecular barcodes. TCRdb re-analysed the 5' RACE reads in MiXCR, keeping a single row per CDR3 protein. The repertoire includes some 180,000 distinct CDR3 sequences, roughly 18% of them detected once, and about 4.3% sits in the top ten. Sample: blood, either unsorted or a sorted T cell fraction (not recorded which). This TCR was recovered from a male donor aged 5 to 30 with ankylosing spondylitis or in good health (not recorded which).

In nucleotides, the CDR3 is TGCAGCGCGGCGAACAATGAGCAGTTCTTC. It yields the protein CSAANNEQFF. This sequence joins TRBV29-1 and TRBJ2-1; D is undetermined. Trimming took 7 bases from V and 5 from J, leaving 6 bases between them. The germline V gene encodes CDR1 SQVTM and CDR2 ANQGSEA. The CDR3 contains 10 residues.